The rows below give T cell receptor beta chains drawn from one sample of a study of shared clonotypes between healthy human individuals. TCRdb keeps only in-frame clones here, not all; method: immunoSEQ multiplex PCR. The sample shows a few hundred thousand clones, roughly 97% of them seen only once. Sequences were obtained from naive CD4+ T cells sorted from blood. The receptors were sampled from a woman under 40 in good health. Both conserved end residues are part of each CDR3. The D gene is left open where the match is weak. Size is omitted from some rows. Given values are once, few, many or a class for expanded clones.

v_gene: TRBV10-3; j_gene: TRBJ2-5; abundance: -; d_gene: TRBD1; CDR3nt: TGTGCCATCAGTGCAGGGGGTGGGGAGACCCAGTACTTC; CDR3aa: CAISAGGGETQYF
v_gene: TRBV11-2; j_gene: TRBJ2-1; abundance: once; d_gene: -; CDR3nt: TGTGCCAGCAGCCGAACCGTCACAGGGGGGGCTGAGCAGTTCTTC; CDR3aa: CASSRTVTGGAEQFF
v_gene: TRBV6-6; j_gene: TRBJ1-2; abundance: -; d_gene: -; CDR3nt: TGTGCCATCGGTTGGCCCAACTATGGCTACACCTTC; CDR3aa: CAIGWPNYGYTF
v_gene: TRBV19; j_gene: TRBJ2-7; abundance: -; d_gene: -; CDR3nt: TGTGCCAGTAGTCCTATCTACGGGGCAACCTCCTACGAGCAGTACTTC; CDR3aa: CASSPIYGATSYEQYF
v_gene: TRBV30; j_gene: TRBJ2-7; abundance: -; d_gene: -; CDR3nt: TGTGCCTGGAGACTAGGCGTCGAGCAGTACTTC; CDR3aa: CAWRLGVEQYF
v_gene: TRBV5-4; j_gene: TRBJ2-3; abundance: -; d_gene: -; CDR3nt: TGTGCCAGCAAGAAATCGGGCCCAGATACGCAGTATTTT; CDR3aa: CASKKSGPDTQYF
v_gene: TRBV5-1; j_gene: TRBJ2-7; abundance: -; d_gene: -; CDR3nt: TGCGCCAGCAGCTTGTCGGGGCCTTCTCTCTACGAGCAGTACTTC; CDR3aa: CASSLSGPSLYEQYF
v_gene: TRBV30; j_gene: TRBJ2-3; abundance: -; d_gene: TRBD2; CDR3nt: TGTGCCTGGGGAATGACTAGCGGCTACACAGATACGCAGTATTTT; CDR3aa: CAWGMTSGYTDTQYF
v_gene: TRBV18; j_gene: TRBJ1-2; abundance: -; d_gene: -; CDR3nt: TGTGCCAGCTCACCACTTCCCCCGCCCGGGGGCTACACCTTC; CDR3aa: CASSPLPPPGGYTF
v_gene: TRBV10-3; j_gene: TRBJ1-1; abundance: -; d_gene: -; CDR3nt: TGTGCCATCAGTGAGAGGGACGACACTGAAGCTTTCTTT; CDR3aa: CAISERDDTEAFF
v_gene: TRBV5-6; j_gene: TRBJ1-4; abundance: -; d_gene: TRBD1; CDR3nt: TGTGCCAGCACTAAGGGACAGGGGGGTGAAAAACTGTTTTTT; CDR3aa: CASTKGQGGEKLFF
v_gene: TRBV6-5; j_gene: TRBJ2-7; abundance: -; d_gene: -; CDR3nt: TGTGCCAGCAGCCCGGACCCTACCTACGAGCAGTACTTC; CDR3aa: CASSPDPTYEQYF